The 23 T cell receptor beta chains reported below all come from one sample, sequenced in a study of identical twins. MiXCR was run by TCRdb on the 5' RACE reads, yielding one entry per CDR3 protein. The data contain roughly 700,000 distinct CDR3 sequences, 8% to 9% of them singletons. The same data also contributed to another study, on yellow fever vaccine responses in identical twins.

Sequenced material: PBMCs. Receptor source: a woman aged 18 to 35 in good health.

The genes are TRBV7-9 and TRBJ2-5; D is undetermined. The CDR3 is made up of 15 amino acids. Trimming took 1 base from V and 1 from J, leaving 10 bases between them. Germline V gene lookup returns CDR1 SEHNR and CDR2 FQNEAQ (reference sequence). The CDR3 is CASSLVQIFQETQYF. Here the CDR3 DNA reads TGTGCCAGCAGCTTAGTACAGATCTTCCAAGAGACCCAGTACTTC. Full variable domain (outside the CDR3, taken from reference TRBV7-9 and TRBJ2-5): DTGVSQNPRHKITKRGQNVTFRCDPISEHNRLYWYRQTLGQGPEFLTYFQNEAQLEKSRLLSDRFSAERPKGSFSTLEIQRTEQGDSAMYLCASSLVQIFQETQYFGPGTRLLVL.

In its sample, this clonotype was seen once. It differs at one base from a far larger clone, so likely a read error. The chain links TRBV6-6 to TRBJ2-7, with a possible D match to TRBD2 (5 bases). This CDR3 contains 13 residues. Germline CDR1 is MNHNY and CDR2 is SVGAGI (reference sequence). V shed 7 bases and J shed 1 base, with 11 bases lying between them. The CDR3 protein is CASNYGGSYEQYF. Written as DNA, the CDR3 is TGTGCCAGCAATTATGGCGGGTCCTACGAGCAGTACTTC.

This clonotype has more than one count but fewer than ten. This rearrangement joins TRBV12-3 or TRBV12-4 to TRBJ2-4; D call uncertain. The CDR3 has 14 residues. Trimming stripped 8 bases from V and 9 bases from J, with 20 bases between. The DNA for the CDR3 is TGTGCCAGCCTAGGACCTGAATGGCCCCGCATTCAGTACTTC. This translates into CASLGPEWPRIQYF.

The chain uses TRBV15 and TRBJ2-3, with 7 bases aligning to TRBD2. The length of the CDR3 is 16 residues. V dropped 0 bases and J dropped 7; count of bases not matched to a gene: 10. CDR1 is LNHNV and CDR2 is YYDKDF in the germline V gene (reference sequence). DNA of the CDR3: TGTGCCACCAGCAGAGAGCTAGCGGAGATTGAGAATACGCAGTATTTT. It encodes CATSRELAEIENTQYF.

The chain joins TRBV18 to TRBJ2-7, with D tentatively TRBD1 or TRBD2 (5 bases each). Trimming took 6 bases from V and 5 from J, leaving 20 bases between them. Germline values: CDR1 KGHSH, CDR2 LQKENI. The CDR3 runs 15 residues. The CDR3 nucleotides read TGTGCCAGCTCCCTTACGGTGGGGGTCCGAGACGAGCAGTACTTC. Translating gives CASSLTVGVRDEQYF. Supplemented by reference TRBV18 and TRBJ2-7, the full variable domain reads NAGVMQNPRHLVRRRGQEARLRCSPMKGHSHVYWYRQLPEEGLKFMVYLQKENIIDESGMPKERFSAEFPKEGPSILRIQQVVRGDSAAYFCASSLTVGVRDEQYFGPGTRLTVT.

This chain connects TRBV2 to TRBJ2-7, with D possibly TRBD2 on 6 matching bases. The germline gives CDR1 SNHLY, CDR2 FYNNEI. The V end lost 5 bases, the J end lost 6 bases, and 11 bases lay between the germline ends. The CDR3 has 12 amino acids. This chain's CDR3 is CASSRREIEQYF. The CDR3, as DNA: TGTGCCAGCAGTCGGAGGGAGATCGAGCAGTACTTC.

The chain combines TRBV7-9 with TRBJ2-1; D may be TRBD1 or TRBD2 (5 bases each). Germline V gene lookup returns CDR1 SEHNR and CDR2 FQNEAQ (reference sequence). The CDR3 consists of 15 residues. V lost 3 bases, J lost 0 bases, and 9 bases lay in between. The CDR3 DNA follows: TGTGCCAGCAGCTTCGGGGCTCTCTCCTACAATGAGCAGTTCTTC. Translating it yields CASSFGALSYNEQFF. The full variable domain, rest sourced from reference TRBV7-9 and TRBJ2-1, is DTGVSQNPRHKITKRGQNVTFRCDPISEHNRLYWYRQTLGQGPEFLTYFQNEAQLEKSRLLSDRFSAERPKGSFSTLEIQRTEQGDSAMYLCASSFGALSYNEQFFGPGTRLTVL.

V usage is TRBV5-1 and J usage is TRBJ2-5; 14 bases align to TRBD2. The V gene end was trimmed by 5 bases and the J gene end by 7 bases; junction bases not matched to a gene: 10. Germline V gene data show CDR1 as SGHRS and CDR2 as YFSETQ. This CDR3 is built from 16 residues. DNA of the CDR3: TGCGCCAGCAGACTTGATTCCGGGACTAGCGGGGGGACCCAGTACTTC. Translated: CASRLDSGTSGGTQYF.

V usage is TRBV7-2 and J usage is TRBJ2-3; TRBD2 aligns across 7 bases. Germline V gives CDR1 SGHTA, CDR2 FQGNSA. CDR3 length: 17 amino acids. The V and J ends lost 5 bases and 2 bases, in that order; junction bases with no gene match: 13. CDR3 bases: TGTGCCAGCAGCCGCAAGGTGGGCGGGAGAAACACAGATACGCAGTATTTT. Residues: CASSRKVGGRNTDTQYF.

In this sample, this clonotype turned up a few times. The J gene is TRBJ2-4, the V gene TRBV9; D is unclear. V gave up 0 bases and J gave up 7 bases, with 32 bases separating them. The CDR3 has 21 residues. The germline gives CDR1 SGDLS, CDR2 YYNGEE. The CDR3 DNA sequence: TGTGCCAGCAGCGTAGAGGTGGGTGACCCCCAGCTACCGTGGAACCGGAACATTCAGTACTTC. Translated: CASSVEVGDPQLPWNRNIQYF.

This clonotype has a count of ten or more. This chain joins TRBV6-1 and TRBJ2-7, with D perhaps matching TRBD1 (6 bases). The germline V and J ends were trimmed by 6 bases and 4 bases, with 13 bases remaining between them. The CDR3 covers 13 residues. Germline V gives CDR1 MNHNS, CDR2 SASEGT. The CDR3 nucleotides read TGTGCCAGCAGGTCCGGGACACCTTACGAGCAGTACTTC. Its translation is CASRSGTPYEQYF.

This clonotype was seen a few times. V usage is TRBV4-2 and J usage is TRBJ2-2; perhaps TRBD2 as D (6 bases). The CDR3 spans 15 residues. Germline CDR1 reads LGHNA; CDR2 reads YNFKEQ. Trimming removed 0 bases from V and 4 bases from J, with 9 bases in between. The CDR3 region has the DNA TGTGCCAGCAGCCAAGAAGGAGGGTCCACCGGGGAGCTGTTTTTT. It is translated as CASSQEGGSTGELFF.

In this sample, this clonotype turned up many times. J is TRBJ2-7 and V is TRBV7-3, with TRBD2 matching over 7 bases. Trimming at V came to 1 base and at J to 7 bases, leaving 7 bases not matched to a gene. Germline V gene lookup returns CDR1 SGHTA and CDR2 FQGTGA. The CDR3 consists of 14 residues. CDR3 residues: CASSLIGGSEEQYF. CDR3 sequence (DNA): TGTGCCAGCAGCTTAATCGGGGGGTCTGAAGAGCAGTACTTC.

This clonotype appeared many times. V usage is TRBV3-1 and J usage is TRBJ2-1; D gene ambiguous. Germline assignment: CDR1 LGHDT and CDR2 YNNKEL (reference sequence). The CDR3 spans 14 residues. The V and J ends lost 6 bases and 0 bases respectively, with 9 bases between them. The CDR3 is CASRLTGSYNEQFF. The CDR3 nucleotides read TGTGCCAGCAGACTGACTGGCTCCTACAATGAGCAGTTCTTC.

This chain links TRBV2 with TRBJ1-1, with D unresolved. The CDR3 runs to 13 residues. Germline assignment: CDR1 SNHLY and CDR2 FYNNEI. The V end was cut by 10 bases, the J end by 1 base, with 13 bases between. In DNA form, the CDR3 reads TGTGCCACCCACACGAGGAAGAACACTGAAGCTTTCTTT. Translation: CATHTRKNTEAFF.

Notes on this clonotype: At one of its ends the junction is not consistent with the germline gene, which may arise from a read error. The chain couples TRBV12-3 or TRBV12-4 to TRBJ1-5, with 8 bases identical to TRBD1. The CDR3 has 15 residues. This CDR3 is CASILSGGVHQPQHF. The CDR3 bases are TGTGCCAGCATTTTATCAGGGGGCGTCCATCAGCCCCAGCATTTT.

This clonotype was detected a few times. The J gene is TRBJ2-1, the V gene TRBV7-3, with TRBD1 identical over 10 bases. CDR1 is SGHTA and CDR2 is FQGTGA in the germline V gene. This CDR3 has 15 residues. V lost 2 bases to trimming and J lost 5 bases; unmatched junction nucleotides: 3. CDR3 sequence (DNA): TGTGCCAGCAGCTTAGGGACAGGGGCCGACAATGAGCAGTTCTTC. This translates into CASSLGTGADNEQFF.

Many counts were recorded for this clonotype. The J gene is TRBJ2-7, the V gene TRBV12-3 or TRBV12-4; 10 bases agree with TRBD1. This CDR3 comprises 15 residues. Trimming took 5 bases from V and 7 from J; bases not matched to a gene: 11. CDR3 nucleotides: TGTGCCAGCAGTGCCGCAATCGACAGGGGGCATGAGCAGTACTTC. It is translated as CASSAAIDRGHEQYF.

This clonotype appeared many times. The chain links TRBV5-6 to TRBJ2-2, with D perhaps TRBD2 (5 bases). In germline, CDR1 is SGHDT, CDR2 YYEEEE. The CDR3 consists of 15 residues. V dropped 1 base and J dropped 1 base, with 8 bases sitting between them. As DNA, the CDR3 is TGTGCCAGCAGCTTGCGACGGGAGAACACCGGGGAGCTGTTTTTT. As protein: CASSLRRENTGELFF.

This clonotype came up a few times. The gene calls are TRBV7-9 and TRBJ2-5; D may correspond to TRBD1 or TRBD2 (6 bases each). CDR3 length: 15 residues. In germline, CDR1 is SEHNR, CDR2 FQNEAQ (reference sequence). Trimming left V 5 bases short and J 7 bases short, with 20 bases between. CDR3 in DNA: TGTGCCAGCAGCCCGGCGAGGGGGGCCCCAGGGACCCAGTACTTC. Encoded protein: CASSPARGAPGTQYF.

This clonotype was counted only a few times. This chain joins TRBV20-1 and TRBJ2-7, with D uncertain. The ends were cut back, 1 base at V and 0 bases at J, with 7 bases in the middle. This CDR3 is built from 13 residues. Germline V gene data show CDR1 as DFQATT and CDR2 as SNEGSKA (reference sequence). The CDR3 bases are TGCAGTGCTAGAGGCCGCATCTCCTACGAGCAGTACTTC. It yields the protein CSARGRISYEQYF.

This clonotype has a single count. V gene TRBV11-2 combines with J gene TRBJ2-1, with D unresolved. V was pared by 5 bases and J by 9 bases, with 14 bases between. Germline V gene data show CDR1 as SGHAT and CDR2 as FQNNGV. This CDR3 contains 13 residues. The CDR3 sequence: CASSGVGYGEQFF. The CDR3 coding sequence is TGTGCCAGCAGCGGAGTCGGCTACGGTGAGCAGTTCTTC.

There are a few counts of this clonotype. This rearrangement joins TRBV5-1 to TRBJ2-7; 7 positions match TRBD2. CDR3 length: 14 residues. Per germline, CDR1 SGHRS and CDR2 YFSETQ. V lost 3 bases and J lost 2; bases outside the gene matches: 5. The CDR3 sequence: CASSWPSGTYEQYF. Written as DNA, the CDR3 is TGCGCCAGCAGCTGGCCTAGCGGCACCTACGAGCAGTACTTC.